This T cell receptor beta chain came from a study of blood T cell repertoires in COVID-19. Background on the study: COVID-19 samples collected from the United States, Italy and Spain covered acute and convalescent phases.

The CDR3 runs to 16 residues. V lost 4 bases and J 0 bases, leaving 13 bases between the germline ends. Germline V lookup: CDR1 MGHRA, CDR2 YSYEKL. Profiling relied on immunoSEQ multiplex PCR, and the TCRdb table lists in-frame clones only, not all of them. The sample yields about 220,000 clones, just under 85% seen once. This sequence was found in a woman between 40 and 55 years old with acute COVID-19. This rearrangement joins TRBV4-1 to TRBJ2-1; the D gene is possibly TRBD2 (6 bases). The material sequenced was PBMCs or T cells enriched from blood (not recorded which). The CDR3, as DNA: TGCGCCAGCAGCCGGGACCAGACTAGCTCCTACAATGAGCAGTTCTTC. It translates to CASSRDQTSSYNEQFF.